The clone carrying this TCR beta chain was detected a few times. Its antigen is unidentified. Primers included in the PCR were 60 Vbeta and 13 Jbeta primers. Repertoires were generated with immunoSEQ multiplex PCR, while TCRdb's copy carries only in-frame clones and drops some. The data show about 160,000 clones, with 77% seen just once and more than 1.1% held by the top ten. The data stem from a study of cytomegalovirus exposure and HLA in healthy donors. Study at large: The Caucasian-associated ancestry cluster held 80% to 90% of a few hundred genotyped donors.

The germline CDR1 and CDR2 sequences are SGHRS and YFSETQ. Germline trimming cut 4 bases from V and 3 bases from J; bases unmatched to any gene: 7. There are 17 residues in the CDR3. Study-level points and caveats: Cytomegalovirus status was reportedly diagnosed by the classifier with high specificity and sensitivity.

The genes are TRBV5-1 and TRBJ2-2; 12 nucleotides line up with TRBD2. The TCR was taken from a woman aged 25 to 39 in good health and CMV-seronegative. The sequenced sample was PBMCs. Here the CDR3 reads CASSRLAGAGDTGELFF. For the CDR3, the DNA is TGCGCCAGCAGCCGACTAGCGGGGGCTGGGGACACCGGGGAGCTGTTTTTT. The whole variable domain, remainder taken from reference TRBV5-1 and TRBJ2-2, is KAGVTQTPRYLIKTRGQQVTLSCSPISGHRSVSWYQQTPGQGLQFLFEYFSETQRNKGNFPGRFSGRQFSNSRSEMNVSTLELGDSALYLCASSRLAGAGDTGELFFGEGSRLTVL.